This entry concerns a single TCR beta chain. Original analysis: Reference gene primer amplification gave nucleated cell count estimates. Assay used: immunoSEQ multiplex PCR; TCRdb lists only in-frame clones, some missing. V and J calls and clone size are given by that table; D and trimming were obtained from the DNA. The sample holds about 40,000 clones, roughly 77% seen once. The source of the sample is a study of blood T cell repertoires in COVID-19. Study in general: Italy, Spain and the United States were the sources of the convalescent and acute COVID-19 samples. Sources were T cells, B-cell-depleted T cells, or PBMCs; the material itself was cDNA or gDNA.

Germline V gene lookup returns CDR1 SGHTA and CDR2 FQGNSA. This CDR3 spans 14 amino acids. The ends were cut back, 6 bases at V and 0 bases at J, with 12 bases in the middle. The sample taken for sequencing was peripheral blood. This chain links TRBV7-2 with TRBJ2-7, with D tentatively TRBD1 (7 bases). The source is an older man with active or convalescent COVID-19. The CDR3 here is CASSGGGLSYEQYF. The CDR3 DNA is TGTGCCAGCAGTGGAGGGGGCCTCTCCTACGAGCAGTACTTC.